This TCR beta chain emerged from a study of shared clonotypes between healthy human individuals. This clone has a single count. Template for every sorted-subset replicate PCR totaled about 200 ng DNA, approximately 30,000 T cell genomes. Data came from immunoSEQ multiplex PCR; TCRdb stores just in-frame clones and leaves some out. The data show roughly 2.1 million clones, more than 85% seen once. In the naive CD8 group, cells lacked CD45RO and were positively selected for CCR7, so terminally differentiated effector memory CD45RA+ cells were left out. The sequencing input was naive CD8+ T cells from PBMCs. This TCR was sampled from a young man in good health. Some clones in this sample may be carry-over from other donors' samples.

Here the CDR3 reads CASSSERELTRYEQYF. CDR3 coding DNA: TGTGCCAGCAGTTCCGAACGGGAGTTGACTCGCTACGAGCAGTACTTC. V gene TRBV28 combines with J gene TRBJ2-7; a weak D match, TRBD2 (6 bases). The CDR3 sequence is 16 residues long. Trimming shortened V by 4 bases and J by 3 bases, and 19 bases separated the two germline ends. The V gene's germline CDR1 is MDHEN and CDR2 SYDVKM.